The 11 T cell receptor beta chains in this list originate from one sample, sequenced in a study of beta chain features in type 1 diabetes. Study outcomes and limitations: Researchers report that Type 1 diabetes patients had moderately but significantly shorter TCRB CDR3s across all four CD4+ subsets.

Their antigen targets remain unknown. Since all of the isolated RNA was reverse transcribed, expressed TCRB transcripts were what got sequenced. The protocol was immunoSEQ multiplex PCR, while the TCRdb copy is restricted to in-frame clones and leaves out a portion. The profile shows 250,000 to 300,000 clones, roughly an eighth of them singletons. Sequencing input: naive CD4+ T cells from blood. All receptors derive from a man aged 25 to 40 with type 1 diabetes.

The rearrangement joins TRBV28 to TRBJ1-5, with TRBD1 matching over 9 bases. Germline values: CDR1 MDHEN, CDR2 SYDVKM. V shed 2 bases, J shed 4 bases, and the junction held 3 bases outside the gene matches. This CDR3 spans 15 amino acids. DNA for the CDR3: TGTGCCAGCAGTTTAGGGACAGGGCCGAATCAGCCCCAGCATTTT. This translates into CASSLGTGPNQPQHF.

The rearrangement joins TRBV5-4 to TRBJ2-5; D ambiguous. CDR1 and CDR2 from the germline V gene are SGHNT and YYREEE (reference sequence). The CDR3 is 15 residues long. Trimming left V 1 base short and J 4 bases short, with 14 bases between. In DNA form, the CDR3 reads TGTGCCAGCAGCTTGATAGCTGACGCCCGAGAGACCCAGTACTTC. Protein product: CASSLIADARETQYF.

This clone has more than one count but fewer than ten. The V call is TRBV28, the J call TRBJ2-2; 10 bases agree with TRBD2. This CDR3 region has 15 residues. Germline-derived CDR1 and CDR2 are MDHEN and SYDVKM. The trim removed 6 bases at V and 8 bases at J, leaving 9 bases unmatched. The CDR3 region has the DNA TGTGCCAGCAGGTGGACTAGCGGTTTCTCGGGGGAGCTGTTTTTT. Residues: CASRWTSGFSGELFF.

This clone came up a few times. This chain's CDR3 is CASSAQTQETQYF. For the CDR3, the DNA is TGTGCCAGCAGCGCCCAAACTCAAGAGACCCAGTACTTC. V is TRBV9 and J is TRBJ2-5; D is unresolved. The germline CDR1 and CDR2 sequences are SGDLS and YYNGEE. The CDR3 consists of 13 residues. The V and J ends lost 3 bases and 2 bases respectively, with 8 bases between them. The full variable domain, rest sourced from reference TRBV9 and TRBJ2-5, is DSGVTQTPKHLITATGQRVTLRCSPRSGDLSVYWYQQSLDQGLQFLIQYYNGEERAKGNILERFSAQQFPDLHSELNLSSLELGDSALYFCASSAQTQETQYFGPGTRLLVL.

This clone showed up just a few times. The CDR3 DNA sequence: TGTGCCAGTACTCCCGGGGGGTATAACACCATATATTTT. The encoded protein is CASTPGGYNTIYF. J is TRBJ1-3 and V is TRBV28; weak D call: TRBD1 (5 bases). This CDR3 comprises 13 residues. Trimming stripped 9 bases from V and 7 bases from J, with 16 bases between. CDR1 and CDR2 (germline): MDHEN, SYDVKM.

This clone occurred a few times. The rearrangement links TRBV7-9 to TRBJ2-7; 8 positions match TRBD1. The CDR3 has 13 amino acids. With V trimmed by 5 bases and J by 5 bases, 5 bases remained unmatched. In germline, CDR1 is SEHNR, CDR2 FQNEAQ (reference sequence). The CDR3 here is CASSLTDRDEQYF. In nucleotides, the CDR3 is TGTGCCAGCAGCCTAACGGACAGGGACGAGCAGTACTTC.

In this sample, this clone turned up a few times. This CDR3 is CASSSSGGTGELFF. The CDR3 nucleotides read TGCGCCAGCAGCTCGTCCGGGGGCACCGGGGAGCTGTTTTTT. The chain recombines TRBV5-1 with TRBJ2-2; D perhaps matches TRBD2 (6 bases). The CDR3 has 14 residues. Deletions cut 3 bases from V and 4 bases from J, with 10 bases between. Germline CDR1 is SGHRS and CDR2 is YFSETQ.

Only a few counts were recorded for this clone. The chain couples TRBV5-1 to TRBJ1-2; tentative D call: TRBD1 (6 bases). Per the germline V gene, CDR1 is SGHRS and CDR2 is YFSETQ. The CDR3 extends over 15 amino acids. V lost 3 bases, J lost 4 bases, and 16 bases lay in between. Written as DNA, the CDR3 is TGCGCCAGCAGCTCATCAGGGGATCGGGCCTATGGCTACACCTTC. Its translation: CASSSSGDRAYGYTF. Full variable domain (rest looked up from reference TRBV5-1 and TRBJ1-2): KAGVTQTPRYLIKTRGQQVTLSCSPISGHRSVSWYQQTPGQGLQFLFEYFSETQRNKGNFPGRFSGRQFSNSRSEMNVSTLELGDSALYLCASSSSGDRAYGYTFGSGTRLTVV.

The sample holds a few counts of this clone. The V call is TRBV28, the J call TRBJ2-7; D not resolved. V was trimmed by 2 bases and J by 6 bases, leaving 14 bases between them. The CDR3 length is 14 residues. Germline V gene data show CDR1 as MDHEN and CDR2 as SYDVKM. As DNA, the CDR3 is TGTGCCAGCAGTTTAAGTCGGCCCCCGGGCGAGCAGTACTTC. It is translated as CASSLSRPPGEQYF.

There are a few counts of this clone. This chain uses TRBV28 with TRBJ2-1; TRBD1 might be the D (5 bases). V was cut by 3 bases and J by 9 bases, with 15 bases left in between. This CDR3 region has 14 residues. Germline V CDR1 and CDR2: MDHEN, SYDVKM. The CDR3 DNA sequence: TGTGCCAGCAGTTTCTATCCCCAGGGCAGTGAGCAGTTCTTC. This translates into CASSFYPQGSEQFF.

V and J are TRBV7-9 and TRBJ2-7; TRBD2 matches at 8 bases. This CDR3 spans 15 amino acids. J gave up 5 bases and V 4 bases, and 10 bases lay outside the gene matches. Germline V gene lookup returns CDR1 SEHNR and CDR2 FQNEAQ (reference sequence). Here the CDR3 DNA reads TGTGCCAGCAGCTCCTTTAGCGGGAAGCGGGACGAGCAGTACTTC. Its protein is CASSSFSGKRDEQYF. The variable domain in full, completed from reference TRBV7-9 and TRBJ2-7, reads DTGVSQNPRHKITKRGQNVTFRCDPISEHNRLYWYRQTLGQGPEFLTYFQNEAQLEKSRLLSDRFSAERPKGSFSTLEIQRTEQGDSAMYLCASSSFSGKRDEQYFGPGTRLTVT.